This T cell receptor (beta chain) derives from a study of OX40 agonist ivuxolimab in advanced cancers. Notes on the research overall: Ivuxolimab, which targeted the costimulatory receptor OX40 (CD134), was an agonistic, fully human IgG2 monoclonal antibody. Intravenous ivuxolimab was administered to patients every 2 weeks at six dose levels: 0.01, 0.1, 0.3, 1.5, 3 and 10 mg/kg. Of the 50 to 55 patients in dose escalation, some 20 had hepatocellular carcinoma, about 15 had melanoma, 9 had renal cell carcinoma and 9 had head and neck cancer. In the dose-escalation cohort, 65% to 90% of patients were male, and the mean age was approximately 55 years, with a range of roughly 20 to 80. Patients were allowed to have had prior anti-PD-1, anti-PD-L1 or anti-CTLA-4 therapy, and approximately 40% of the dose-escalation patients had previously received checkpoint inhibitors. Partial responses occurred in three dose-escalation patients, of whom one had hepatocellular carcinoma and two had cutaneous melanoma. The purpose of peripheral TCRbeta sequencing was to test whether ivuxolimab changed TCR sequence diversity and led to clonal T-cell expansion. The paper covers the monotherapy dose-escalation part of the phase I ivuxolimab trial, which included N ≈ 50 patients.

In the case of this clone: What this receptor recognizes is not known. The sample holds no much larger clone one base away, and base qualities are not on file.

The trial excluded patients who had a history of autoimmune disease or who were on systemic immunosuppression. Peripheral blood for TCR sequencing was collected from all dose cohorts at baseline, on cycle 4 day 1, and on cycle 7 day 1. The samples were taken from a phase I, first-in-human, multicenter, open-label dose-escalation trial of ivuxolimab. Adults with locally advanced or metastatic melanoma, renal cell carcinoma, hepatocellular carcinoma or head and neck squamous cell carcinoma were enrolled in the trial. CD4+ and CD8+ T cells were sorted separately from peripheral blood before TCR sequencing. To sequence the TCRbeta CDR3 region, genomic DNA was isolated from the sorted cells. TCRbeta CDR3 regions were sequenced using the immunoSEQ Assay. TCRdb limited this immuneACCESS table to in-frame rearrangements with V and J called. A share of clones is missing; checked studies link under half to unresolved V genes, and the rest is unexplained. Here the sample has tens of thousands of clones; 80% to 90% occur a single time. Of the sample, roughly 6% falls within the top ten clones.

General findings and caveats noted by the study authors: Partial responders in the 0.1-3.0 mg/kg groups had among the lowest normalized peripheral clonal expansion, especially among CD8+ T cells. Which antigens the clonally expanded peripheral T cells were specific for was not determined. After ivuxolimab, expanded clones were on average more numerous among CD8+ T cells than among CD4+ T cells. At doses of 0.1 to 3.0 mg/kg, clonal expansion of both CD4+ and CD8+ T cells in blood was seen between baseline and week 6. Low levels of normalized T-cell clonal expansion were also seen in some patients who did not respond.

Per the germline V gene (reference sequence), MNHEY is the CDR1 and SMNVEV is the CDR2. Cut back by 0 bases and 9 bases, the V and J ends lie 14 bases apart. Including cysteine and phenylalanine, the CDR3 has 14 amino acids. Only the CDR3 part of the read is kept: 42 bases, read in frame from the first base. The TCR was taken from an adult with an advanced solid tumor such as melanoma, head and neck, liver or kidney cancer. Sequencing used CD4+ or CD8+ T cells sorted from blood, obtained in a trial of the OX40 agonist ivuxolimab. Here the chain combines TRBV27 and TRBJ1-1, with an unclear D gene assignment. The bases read TGTGCCAGCAGTTTATCGTTACAATTCGACAAAGCTTTCTTT. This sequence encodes CASSLSLQFDKAFF.